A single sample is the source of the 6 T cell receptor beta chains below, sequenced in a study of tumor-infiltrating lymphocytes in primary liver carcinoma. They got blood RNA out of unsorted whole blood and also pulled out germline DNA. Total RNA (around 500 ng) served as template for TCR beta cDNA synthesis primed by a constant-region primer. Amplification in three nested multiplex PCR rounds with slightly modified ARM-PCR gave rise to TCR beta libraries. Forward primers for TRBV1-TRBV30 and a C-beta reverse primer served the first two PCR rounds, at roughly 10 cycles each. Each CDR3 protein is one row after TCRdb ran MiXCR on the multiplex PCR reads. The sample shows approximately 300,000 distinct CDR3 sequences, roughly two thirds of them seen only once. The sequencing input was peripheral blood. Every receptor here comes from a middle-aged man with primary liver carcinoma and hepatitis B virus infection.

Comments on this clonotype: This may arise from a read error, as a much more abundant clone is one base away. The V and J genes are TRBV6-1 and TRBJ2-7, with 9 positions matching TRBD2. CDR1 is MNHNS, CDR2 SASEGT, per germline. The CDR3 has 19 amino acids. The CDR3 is CASIEAASGISLGSYEQYF. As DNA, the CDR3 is TGTGCCAGCATTGAAGCGGCTAGCGGGATAAGTCTGGGCTCCTACGAGCAGTACTTC.

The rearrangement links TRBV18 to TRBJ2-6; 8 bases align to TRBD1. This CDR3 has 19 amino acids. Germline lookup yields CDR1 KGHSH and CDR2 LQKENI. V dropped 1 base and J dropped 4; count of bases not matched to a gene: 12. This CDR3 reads CASSPRFPQGVQGANVLTF. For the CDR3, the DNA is TGTGCCAGCTCACCACGATTCCCACAGGGGGTACAAGGGGCCAACGTCCTGACTTTC.

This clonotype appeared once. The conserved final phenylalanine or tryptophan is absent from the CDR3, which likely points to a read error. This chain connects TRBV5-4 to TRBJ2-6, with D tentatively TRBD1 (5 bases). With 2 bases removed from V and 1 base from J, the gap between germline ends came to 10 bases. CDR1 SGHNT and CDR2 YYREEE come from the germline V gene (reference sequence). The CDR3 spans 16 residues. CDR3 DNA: TGTGCCAGCAGCTTCCTGACAGTATCTGGGGCCAACGTCCTGACTTTA. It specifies CASSFLTVSGANVLTL.

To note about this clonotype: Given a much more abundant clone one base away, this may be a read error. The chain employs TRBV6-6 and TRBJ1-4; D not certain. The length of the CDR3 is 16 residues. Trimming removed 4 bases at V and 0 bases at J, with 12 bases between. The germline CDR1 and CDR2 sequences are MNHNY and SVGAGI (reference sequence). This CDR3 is CASSSLPLATNEKLFF. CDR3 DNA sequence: TGTGCCAGCAGTTCCCTACCCTTGGCAACTAATGAAAAACTGTTTTTT.

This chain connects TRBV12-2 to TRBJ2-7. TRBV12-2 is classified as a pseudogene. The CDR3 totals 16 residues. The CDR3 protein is CASRLGGSGNRNEQYF. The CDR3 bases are TGTGCAAGTCGCTTAGGCGGTAGCGGGAATCGCAACGAGCAGTACTTC.

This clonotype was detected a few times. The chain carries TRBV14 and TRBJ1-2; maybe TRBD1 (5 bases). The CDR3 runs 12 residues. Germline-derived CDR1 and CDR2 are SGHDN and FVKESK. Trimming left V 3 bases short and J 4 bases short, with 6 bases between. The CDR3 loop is CASSQGTYGYTF. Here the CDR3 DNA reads TGTGCCAGCAGCCAGGGGACCTATGGCTACACCTTC.